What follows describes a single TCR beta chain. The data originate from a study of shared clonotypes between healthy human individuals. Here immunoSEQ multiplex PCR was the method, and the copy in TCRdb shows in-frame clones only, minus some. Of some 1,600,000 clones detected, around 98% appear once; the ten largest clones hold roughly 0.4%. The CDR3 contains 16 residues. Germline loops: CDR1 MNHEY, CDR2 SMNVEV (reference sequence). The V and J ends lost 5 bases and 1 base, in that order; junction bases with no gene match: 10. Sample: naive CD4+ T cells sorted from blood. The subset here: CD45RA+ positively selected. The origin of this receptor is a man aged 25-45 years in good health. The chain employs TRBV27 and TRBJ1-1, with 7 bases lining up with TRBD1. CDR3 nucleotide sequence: TGTGCCAGCAGTACCCCCGGGACAGTTAAGAACACTGAAGCTTTCTTT. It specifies CASSTPGTVKNTEAFF.